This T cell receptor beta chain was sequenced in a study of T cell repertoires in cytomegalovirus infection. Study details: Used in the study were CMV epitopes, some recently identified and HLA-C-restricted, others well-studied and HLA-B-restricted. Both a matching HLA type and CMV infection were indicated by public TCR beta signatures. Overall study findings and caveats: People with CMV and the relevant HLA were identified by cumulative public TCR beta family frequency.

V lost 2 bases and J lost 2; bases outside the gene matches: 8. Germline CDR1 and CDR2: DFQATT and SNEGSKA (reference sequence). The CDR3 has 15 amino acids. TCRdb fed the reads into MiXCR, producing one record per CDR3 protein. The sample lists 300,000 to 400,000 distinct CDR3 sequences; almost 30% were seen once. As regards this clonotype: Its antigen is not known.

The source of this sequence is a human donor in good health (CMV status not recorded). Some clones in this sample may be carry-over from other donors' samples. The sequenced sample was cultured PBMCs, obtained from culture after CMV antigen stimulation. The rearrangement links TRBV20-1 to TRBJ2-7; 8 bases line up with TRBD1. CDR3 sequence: CSARPYPGGTYEQYF. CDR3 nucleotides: TGCAGTGCTAGACCCTACCCAGGGGGCACCTACGAGCAGTACTTC.